The clone carrying this T cell receptor (beta chain) was counted ten times or more. 5'RACE template switching added a universal primer site and UMIs to TCR cDNA. TCRdb used MiXCR to reprocess the 5' RACE reads, holding one entry per CDR3 protein. Altogether 30,000 or so distinct CDR3 sequences are present, approximately 6.5% being singletons, with the ten largest covering around 25%. These data are taken from a study of T cells after yellow fever vaccination. As for the study in general: SMART-Seq v4 Ultra Low Input prepared libraries from low-cell fractions. Study findings and constraints: Overlap between CD4 and CD8 compartments was detected for a small share of clonotypes.

The CDR3 runs 16 residues. Losses at the gene ends were 5 bases for V and 2 bases for J; bases not matched to a gene: 8. Germline CDR1 is SGHDT and CDR2 is YYEEEE. V is TRBV5-6 and J is TRBJ2-3; 10 bases are shared with TRBD2. This TCR was recovered from a young man who received the YFV17D yellow fever vaccine. The source was PBMCs, either bulk or a sorted T-cell subset (CD4+, CD8+, memory, or dextramer-sorted; not recorded which), collected on the day of the yellow fever booster vaccination. CDR3 nucleotides: TGTGCCAGCAGTCGGAGGACTAGCGGATACACAGATACGCAGTATTTT. Protein: CASSRRTSGYTDTQYF.